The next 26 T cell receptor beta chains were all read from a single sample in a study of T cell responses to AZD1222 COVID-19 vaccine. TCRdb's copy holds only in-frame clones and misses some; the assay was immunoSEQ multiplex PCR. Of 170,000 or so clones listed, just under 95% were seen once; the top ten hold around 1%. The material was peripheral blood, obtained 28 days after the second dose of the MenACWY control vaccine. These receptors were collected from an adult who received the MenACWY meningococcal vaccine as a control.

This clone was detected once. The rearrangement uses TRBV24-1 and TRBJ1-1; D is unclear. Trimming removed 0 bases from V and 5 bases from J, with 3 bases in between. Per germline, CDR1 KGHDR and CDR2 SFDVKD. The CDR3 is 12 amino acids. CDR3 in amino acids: CATSDLGTEAFF. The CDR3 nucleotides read TGTGCCACCAGTGATTTGGGGACTGAAGCTTTCTTT.

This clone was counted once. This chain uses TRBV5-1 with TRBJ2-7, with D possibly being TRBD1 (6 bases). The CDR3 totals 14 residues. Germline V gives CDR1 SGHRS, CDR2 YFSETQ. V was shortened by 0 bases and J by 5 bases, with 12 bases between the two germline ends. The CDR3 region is CASSLAGTRNEQYF. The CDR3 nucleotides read TGCGCCAGCAGCTTGGCCGGGACAAGGAACGAGCAGTACTTC.

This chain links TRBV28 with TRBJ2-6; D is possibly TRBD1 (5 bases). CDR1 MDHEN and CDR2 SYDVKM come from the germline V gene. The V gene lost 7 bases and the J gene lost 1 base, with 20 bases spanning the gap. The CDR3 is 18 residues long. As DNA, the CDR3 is TGTGCCAGCACCCCAAGGGGCCAGCCAGTATCTGGGGCCAACGTCCTGACTTTC. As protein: CASTPRGQPVSGANVLTF.

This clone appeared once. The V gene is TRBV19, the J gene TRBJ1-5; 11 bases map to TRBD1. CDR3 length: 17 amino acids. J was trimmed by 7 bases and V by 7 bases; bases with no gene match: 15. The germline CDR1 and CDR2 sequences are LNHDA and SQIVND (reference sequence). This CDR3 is CASTKDRGPVPWQPQHF. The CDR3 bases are TGTGCCAGTACGAAGGACAGGGGGCCGGTCCCTTGGCAGCCCCAGCATTTT.

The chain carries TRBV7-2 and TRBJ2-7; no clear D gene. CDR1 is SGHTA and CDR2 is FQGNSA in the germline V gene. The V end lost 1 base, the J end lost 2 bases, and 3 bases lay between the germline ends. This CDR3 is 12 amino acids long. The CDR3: CASSLGTYEQYF. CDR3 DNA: TGTGCCAGCAGCTTAGGGACCTACGAGCAGTACTTC.

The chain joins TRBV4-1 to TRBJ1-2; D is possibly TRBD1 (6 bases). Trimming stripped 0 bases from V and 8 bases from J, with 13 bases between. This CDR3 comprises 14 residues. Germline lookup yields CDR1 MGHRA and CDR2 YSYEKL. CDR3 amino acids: CASSQDWGAPGYTF. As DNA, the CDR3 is TGCGCCAGCAGCCAAGATTGGGGGGCACCGGGCTACACCTTC.

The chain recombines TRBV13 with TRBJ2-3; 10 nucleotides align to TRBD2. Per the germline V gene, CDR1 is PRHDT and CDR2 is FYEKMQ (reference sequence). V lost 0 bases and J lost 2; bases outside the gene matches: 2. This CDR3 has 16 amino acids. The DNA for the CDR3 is TGTGCCAGCAGCTTAGGAGCGGGGGGGGACACAGATACGCAGTATTTT. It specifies CASSLGAGGDTDTQYF.

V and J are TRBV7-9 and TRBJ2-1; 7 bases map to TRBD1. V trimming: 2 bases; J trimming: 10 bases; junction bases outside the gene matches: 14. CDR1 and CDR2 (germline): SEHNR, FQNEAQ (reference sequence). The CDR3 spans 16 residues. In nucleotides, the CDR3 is TGTGCCAGCAGCTTATTCTTCGGGACAGCCCTCGAAGAGCAGTTCTTC. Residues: CASSLFFGTALEEQFF.

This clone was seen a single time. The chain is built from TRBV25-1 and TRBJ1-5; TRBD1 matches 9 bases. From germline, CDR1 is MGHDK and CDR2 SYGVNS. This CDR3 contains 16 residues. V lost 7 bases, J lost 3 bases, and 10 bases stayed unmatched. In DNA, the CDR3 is TGTGCCAGCACCGAACAGGGGGCGCTGAACAATCAGCCCCAGCATTTT. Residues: CASTEQGALNNQPQHF.

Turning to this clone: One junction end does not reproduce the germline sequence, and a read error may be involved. The DNA for the CDR3 is TGCCCCAGCAGCTTCGGGGGGGGGCCCCCCAACGGGGAGCTGTTTTTT. Its translation: CPSSFGGGPPNGELFF. This rearrangement joins TRBV5-1 to TRBJ2-2, with 8 bases lining up with TRBD2. This CDR3 contains 16 residues. Looked up from germline, CDR1 is SGHRS and CDR2 is YFSETQ.

The chain's CDR3 is CASSLLGPRGEQFF. The CDR3 DNA reads TGTGCCAGCAGCTTGCTAGGGCCTCGGGGTGAGCAGTTCTTC. The chain is built from TRBV5-6 and TRBJ2-1; D is possibly TRBD2 (5 bases). CDR1 SGHDT and CDR2 YYEEEE come from the germline V gene. The CDR3 is 14 amino acids. Trimming took off 1 base at V and 9 bases at J, with 14 bases between the two ends.

The CDR3, as DNA: TGTGCCAGCAGCTCGGACAGGGGCCGCACAGATACGCAGTATTTT. It translates to CASSSDRGRTDTQYF. The gene calls are TRBV7-2 and TRBJ2-3; TRBD1 aligns across 9 bases. V dropped 4 bases and J dropped 1; count of bases not matched to a gene: 3. The CDR3 has 15 amino acids. The germline V gene encodes CDR1 SGHTA and CDR2 FQGNSA.

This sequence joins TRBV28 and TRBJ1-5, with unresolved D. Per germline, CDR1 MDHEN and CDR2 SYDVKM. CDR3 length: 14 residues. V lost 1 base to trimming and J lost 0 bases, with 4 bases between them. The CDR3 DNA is TGTGCCAGCAGTTTATTGAGTAGCAATCAGCCCCAGCATTTT. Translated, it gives CASSLLSSNQPQHF.

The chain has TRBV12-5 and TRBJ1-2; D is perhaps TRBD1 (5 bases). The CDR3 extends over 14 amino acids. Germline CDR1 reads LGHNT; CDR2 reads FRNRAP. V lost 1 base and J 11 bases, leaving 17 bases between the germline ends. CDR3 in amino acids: CASGLEGAGRGYTF. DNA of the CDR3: TGTGCTAGTGGTTTGGAAGGAGCGGGCCGGGGGTACACCTTC.

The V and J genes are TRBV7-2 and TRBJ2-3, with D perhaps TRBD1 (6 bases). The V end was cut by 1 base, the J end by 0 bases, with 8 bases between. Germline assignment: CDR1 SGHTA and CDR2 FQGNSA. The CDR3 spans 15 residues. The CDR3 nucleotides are TGTGCCAGCAGCTTAGGGACAGTTAGCACAGATACGCAGTATTTT. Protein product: CASSLGTVSTDTQYF.

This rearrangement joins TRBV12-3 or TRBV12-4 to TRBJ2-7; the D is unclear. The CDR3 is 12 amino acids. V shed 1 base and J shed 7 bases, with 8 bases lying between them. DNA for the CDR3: TGTGCCAGCAGTTTAGGCCTCTGGGAGCAGTACTTC. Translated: CASSLGLWEQYF.

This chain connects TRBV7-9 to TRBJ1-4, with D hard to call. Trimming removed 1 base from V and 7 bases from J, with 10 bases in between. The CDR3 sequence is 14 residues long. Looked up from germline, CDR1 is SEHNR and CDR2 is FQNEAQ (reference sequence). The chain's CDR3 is CASSLVGSAEKLFF. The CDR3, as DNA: TGTGCCAGCAGCTTAGTGGGCAGTGCTGAAAAACTGTTTTTT.

The CDR3 loop reads CASSQAGSLSGNTIYF. The CDR3 DNA follows: TGTGCCAGCAGCCAAGCGGGCAGCCTCTCTGGAAACACCATATATTTT. V and J are TRBV3-1 (or the pseudogene TRBV3-2) and TRBJ1-3; the D is unclear. Per the germline V gene, CDR1 is LGHDT and CDR2 is YNNKEL (reference sequence). The V end was cut by 1 base, the J end by 0 bases, with 10 bases between. The length of the CDR3 is 16 residues.

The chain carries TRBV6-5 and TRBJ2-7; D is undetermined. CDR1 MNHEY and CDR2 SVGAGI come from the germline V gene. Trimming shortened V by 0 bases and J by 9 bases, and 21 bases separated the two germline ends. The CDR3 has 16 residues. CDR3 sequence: CASSYSSGRSNSRQYF. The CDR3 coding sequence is TGTGCCAGCAGTTACTCCTCGGGCAGGTCGAATTCGCGGCAGTACTTC.

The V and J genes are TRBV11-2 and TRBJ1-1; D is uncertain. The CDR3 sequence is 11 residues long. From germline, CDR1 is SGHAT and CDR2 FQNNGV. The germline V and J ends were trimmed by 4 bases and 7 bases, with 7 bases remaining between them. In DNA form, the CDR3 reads TGTGCCAGCAGCTCCGGGAGTGAAGCTTTCTTT. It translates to CASSSGSEAFF.

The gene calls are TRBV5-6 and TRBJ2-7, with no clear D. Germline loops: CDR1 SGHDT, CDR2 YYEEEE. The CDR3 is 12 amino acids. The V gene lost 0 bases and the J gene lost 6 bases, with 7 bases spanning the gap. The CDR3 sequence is CASSLGRGEQYF. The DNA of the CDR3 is TGTGCCAGCAGCTTGGGCCGAGGCGAGCAGTACTTC.

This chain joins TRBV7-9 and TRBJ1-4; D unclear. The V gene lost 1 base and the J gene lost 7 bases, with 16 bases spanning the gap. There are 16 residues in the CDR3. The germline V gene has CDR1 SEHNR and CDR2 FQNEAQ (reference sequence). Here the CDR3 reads CASSLGSGAWVEKLFF. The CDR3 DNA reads TGTGCCAGCAGCTTAGGGTCAGGCGCCTGGGTTGAAAAACTGTTTTTT.

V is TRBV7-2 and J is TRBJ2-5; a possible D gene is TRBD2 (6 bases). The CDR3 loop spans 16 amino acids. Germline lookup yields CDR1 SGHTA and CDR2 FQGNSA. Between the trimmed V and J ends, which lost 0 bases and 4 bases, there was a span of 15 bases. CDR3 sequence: CASSLAGRGTRETQYF. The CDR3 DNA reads TGTGCCAGCAGCTTAGCCGGGCGGGGAACTAGAGAGACCCAGTACTTC.

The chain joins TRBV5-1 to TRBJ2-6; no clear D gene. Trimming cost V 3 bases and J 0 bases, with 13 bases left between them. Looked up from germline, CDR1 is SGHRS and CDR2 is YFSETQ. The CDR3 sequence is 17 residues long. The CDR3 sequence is CASSWAGPSSGANVLTF. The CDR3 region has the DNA TGCGCCAGCAGCTGGGCAGGACCTAGCTCTGGGGCCAACGTCCTGACTTTC. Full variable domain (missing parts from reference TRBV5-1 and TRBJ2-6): KAGVTQTPRYLIKTRGQQVTLSCSPISGHRSVSWYQQTPGQGLQFLFEYFSETQRNKGNFPGRFSGRQFSNSRSEMNVSTLELGDSALYLCASSWAGPSSGANVLTFGAGSRLTVL.

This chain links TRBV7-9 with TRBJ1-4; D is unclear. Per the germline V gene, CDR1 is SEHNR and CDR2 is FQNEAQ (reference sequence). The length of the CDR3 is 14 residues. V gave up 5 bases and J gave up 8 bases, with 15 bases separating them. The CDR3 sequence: CASSQVVNGEKLFF. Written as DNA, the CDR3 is TGTGCCAGCAGCCAAGTGGTAAATGGGGAAAAACTGTTTTTT.

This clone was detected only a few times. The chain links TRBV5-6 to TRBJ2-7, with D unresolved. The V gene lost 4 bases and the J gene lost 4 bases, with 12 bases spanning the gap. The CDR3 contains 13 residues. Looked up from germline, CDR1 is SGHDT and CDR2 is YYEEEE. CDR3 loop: CASSLPQTYEQYF. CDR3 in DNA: TGTGCCAGCAGCCTGCCGCAGACATACGAGCAGTACTTC.